This T cell receptor beta chain appears in the sequencing data of a study of blood T cell repertoires in COVID-19. Study overall: Donors in the United States, Italy and Spain gave samples during acute or convalescent COVID-19. Nucleic acid was either cDNA or gDNA, and it came from T cells, B-cell-depleted T cells, or PBMCs.

CDR1 and CDR2 from the germline V gene are MGHRA and YSYEKL. This CDR3 region has 18 residues. V was clipped by 0 bases and J by 4 bases; unmatched bases: 11. In the source study's methods: Amplifying reference gene primers gave estimates of nucleated cell counts. TCRdb keeps only in-frame clones here, not all; method: immunoSEQ multiplex PCR. V and J calls and clone size are those listed in that table; D and trimming were worked out from the DNA. The data show about 88,000 clones, 80% to 90% seen once. This TCR came from a man older than 75 with acute or convalescent COVID-19. The chain combines TRBV4-1 with TRBJ1-3; 8 positions match TRBD1. Sequencing was done on a sample of peripheral blood. The CDR3 loop reads CASSQDRGQGAQGNTIYF. The CDR3 DNA follows: TGCGCCAGCAGCCAAGATCGAGGCCAGGGGGCGCAAGGAAACACCATATATTTT.